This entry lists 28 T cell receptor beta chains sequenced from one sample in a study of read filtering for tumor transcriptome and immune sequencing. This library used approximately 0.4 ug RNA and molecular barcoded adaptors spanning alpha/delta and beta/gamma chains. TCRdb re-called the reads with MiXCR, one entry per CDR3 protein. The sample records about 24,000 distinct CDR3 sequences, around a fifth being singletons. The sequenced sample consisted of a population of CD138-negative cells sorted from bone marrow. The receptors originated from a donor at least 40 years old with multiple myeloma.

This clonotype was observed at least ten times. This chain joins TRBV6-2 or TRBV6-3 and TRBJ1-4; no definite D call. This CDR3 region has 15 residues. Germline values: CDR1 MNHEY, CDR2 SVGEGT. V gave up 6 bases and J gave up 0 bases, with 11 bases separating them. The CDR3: CASRRTSATNEKLFF. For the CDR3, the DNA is TGTGCCAGCAGGCGTACATCAGCAACTAATGAAAAACTGTTTTTT.

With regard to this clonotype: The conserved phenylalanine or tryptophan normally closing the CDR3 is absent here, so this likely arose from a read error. The CDR3 nucleotides read TGCAGTGCTATAGGCCCGGGACCCCTCGATGGAGAGACCCAGTACCTC. Protein sequence: CSAIGPGPLDGETQYL. The J gene is TRBJ2-5, the V gene TRBV20-1, with D perhaps assigned TRBD1 or TRBD2 (5 bases each). In germline, CDR1 is DFQATT, CDR2 SNEGSKA (reference sequence). V lost 4 bases and J 4 bases, leaving 22 bases between the germline ends. The CDR3 length is 16 residues.

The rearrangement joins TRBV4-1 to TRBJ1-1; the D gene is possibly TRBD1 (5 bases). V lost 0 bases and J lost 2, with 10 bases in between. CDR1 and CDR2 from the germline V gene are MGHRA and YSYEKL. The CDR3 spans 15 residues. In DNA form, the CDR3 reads TGCGCCAGCAGCCAAGATCCCCAGGGAAACACTGAAGCTTTCTTT. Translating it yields CASSQDPQGNTEAFF.

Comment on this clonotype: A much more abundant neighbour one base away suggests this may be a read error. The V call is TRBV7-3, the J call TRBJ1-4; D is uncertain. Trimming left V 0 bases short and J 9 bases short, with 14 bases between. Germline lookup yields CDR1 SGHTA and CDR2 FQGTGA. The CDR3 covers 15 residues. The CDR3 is CASSLTGAKNKKLFF. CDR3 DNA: TGTGCCAGCAGCTTAACGGGCGCTAAAAATAAAAAACTGTTTTTT.

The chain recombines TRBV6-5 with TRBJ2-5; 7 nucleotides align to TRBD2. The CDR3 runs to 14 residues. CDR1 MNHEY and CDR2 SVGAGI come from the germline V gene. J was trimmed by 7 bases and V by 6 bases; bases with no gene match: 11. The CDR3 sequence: CASRGREGPGTQYF. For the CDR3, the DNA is TGTGCCAGCAGAGGGAGGGAGGGACCAGGGACCCAGTACTTC.

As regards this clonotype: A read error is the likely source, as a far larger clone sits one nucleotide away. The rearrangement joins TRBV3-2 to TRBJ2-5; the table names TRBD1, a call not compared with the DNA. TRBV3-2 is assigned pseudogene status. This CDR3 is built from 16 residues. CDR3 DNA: TGTGCCGGCAGCCAAGATCGTTCAGGGGCTACGGAGACCCAGTACTTC. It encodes CAGSQDRSGATETQYF.

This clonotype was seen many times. CDR3 in DNA: TGTGCCAGTAGTACCCGACAGGGGAGGTTGGAGACCCAGTACTTC. Translated, it gives CASSTRQGRLETQYF. The V and J genes are TRBV19 and TRBJ2-5, with 8 bases aligning to TRBD1. CDR1 and CDR2 from the germline V gene are LNHDA and SQIVND (reference sequence). CDR3 length: 15 amino acids. V was pared by 4 bases and J by 5 bases, with 9 bases of the junction left unmatched.

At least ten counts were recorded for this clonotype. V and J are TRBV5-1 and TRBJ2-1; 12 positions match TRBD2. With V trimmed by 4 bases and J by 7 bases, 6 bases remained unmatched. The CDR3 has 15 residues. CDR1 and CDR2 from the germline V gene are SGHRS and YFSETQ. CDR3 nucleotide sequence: TGCGCCAGCAGCCCCGGACTAGCGGGGAGTAATGAGCAGTTCTTC. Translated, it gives CASSPGLAGSNEQFF. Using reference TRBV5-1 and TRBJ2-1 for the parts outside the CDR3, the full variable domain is KAGVTQTPRYLIKTRGQQVTLSCSPISGHRSVSWYQQTPGQGLQFLFEYFSETQRNKGNFPGRFSGRQFSNSRSEMNVSTLELGDSALYLCASSPGLAGSNEQFFGPGTRLTVL.

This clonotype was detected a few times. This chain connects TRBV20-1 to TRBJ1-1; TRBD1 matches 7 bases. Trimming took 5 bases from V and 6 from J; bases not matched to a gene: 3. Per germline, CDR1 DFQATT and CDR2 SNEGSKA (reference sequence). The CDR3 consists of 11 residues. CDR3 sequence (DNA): TGCAGTGCTTTCACAGGGGCTGAAGCTTTCTTT. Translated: CSAFTGAEAFF.

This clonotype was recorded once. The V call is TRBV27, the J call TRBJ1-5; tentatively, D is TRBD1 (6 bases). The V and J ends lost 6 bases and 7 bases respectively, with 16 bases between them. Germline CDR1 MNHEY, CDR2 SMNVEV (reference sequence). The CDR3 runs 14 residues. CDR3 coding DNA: TGTGCCAGCAGCCCAACAGGGCTAGTGCAGCCCCAGCATTTT. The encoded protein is CASSPTGLVQPQHF.

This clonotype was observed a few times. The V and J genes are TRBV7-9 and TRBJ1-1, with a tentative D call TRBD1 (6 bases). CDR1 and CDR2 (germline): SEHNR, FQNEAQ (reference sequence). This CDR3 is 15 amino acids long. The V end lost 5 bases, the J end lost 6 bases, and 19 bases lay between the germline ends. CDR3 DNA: TGTGCCAGCAGCCGAGGGGGAGGGGGTAGGGCTGAAGCTTTCTTT. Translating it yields CASSRGGGGRAEAFF.

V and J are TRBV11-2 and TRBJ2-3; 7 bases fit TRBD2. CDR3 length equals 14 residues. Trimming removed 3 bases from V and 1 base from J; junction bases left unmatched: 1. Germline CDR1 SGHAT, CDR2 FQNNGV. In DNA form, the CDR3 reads TGTGCCAGCAGCTTTGGGGGGGGCACAGATACGCAGTATTTT. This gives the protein CASSFGGGTDTQYF.

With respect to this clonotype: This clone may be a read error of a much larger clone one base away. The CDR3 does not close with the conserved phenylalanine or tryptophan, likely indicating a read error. The CDR3 DNA reads TGTGCCAGCAGCCTCGCAGGACACACTGAAGCTTTCCCT. Its protein product is CASSLAGHTEAFP. This chain links TRBV7-3 with TRBJ1-1; D remains ambiguous. This CDR3 has 13 amino acids. V was shortened by 5 bases and J by 3 bases, with 10 bases between the two germline ends. In germline, CDR1 is SGHTA, CDR2 FQGTGA.

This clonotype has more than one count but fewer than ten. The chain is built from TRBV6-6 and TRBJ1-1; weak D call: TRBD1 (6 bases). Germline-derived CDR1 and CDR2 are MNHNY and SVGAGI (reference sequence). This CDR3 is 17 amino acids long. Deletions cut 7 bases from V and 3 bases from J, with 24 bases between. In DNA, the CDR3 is TGTGCCAGCACCCTAAAATTAATACAGGGATTGGACACTGAAGCTTTCTTT. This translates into CASTLKLIQGLDTEAFF.

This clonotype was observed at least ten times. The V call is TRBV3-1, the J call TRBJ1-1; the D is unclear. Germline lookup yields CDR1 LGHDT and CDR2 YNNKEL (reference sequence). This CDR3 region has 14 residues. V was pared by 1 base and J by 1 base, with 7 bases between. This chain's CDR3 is CASSQVGRNTEAFF. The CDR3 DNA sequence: TGTGCCAGCAGCCAAGTTGGGAGGAACACTGAAGCTTTCTTT.

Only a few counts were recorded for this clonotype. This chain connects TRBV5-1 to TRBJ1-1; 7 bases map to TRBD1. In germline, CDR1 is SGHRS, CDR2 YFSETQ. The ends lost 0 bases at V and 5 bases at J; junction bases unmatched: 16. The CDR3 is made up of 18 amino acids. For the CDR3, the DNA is TGCGCCAGCAGCTTGGCCCCGGCCCGACAGGGCCGAGGTACTGAAGCTTTCTTT. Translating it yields CASSLAPARQGRGTEAFF.

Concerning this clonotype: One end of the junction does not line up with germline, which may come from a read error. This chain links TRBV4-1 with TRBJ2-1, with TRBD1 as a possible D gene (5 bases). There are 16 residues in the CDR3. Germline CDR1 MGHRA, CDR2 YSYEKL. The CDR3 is CTSSHTQDESYNEQFF. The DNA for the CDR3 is TGCACCAGCAGCCACACACAGGACGAATCCTACAATGAGCAGTTCTTC.

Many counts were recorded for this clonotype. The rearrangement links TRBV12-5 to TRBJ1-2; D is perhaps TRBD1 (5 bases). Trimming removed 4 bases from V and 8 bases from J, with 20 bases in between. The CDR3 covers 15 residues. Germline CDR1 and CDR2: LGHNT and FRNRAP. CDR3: CASGSERGSLGGYTF. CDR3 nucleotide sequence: TGTGCTAGTGGTTCCGAAAGGGGCTCCTTAGGGGGCTACACCTTC.

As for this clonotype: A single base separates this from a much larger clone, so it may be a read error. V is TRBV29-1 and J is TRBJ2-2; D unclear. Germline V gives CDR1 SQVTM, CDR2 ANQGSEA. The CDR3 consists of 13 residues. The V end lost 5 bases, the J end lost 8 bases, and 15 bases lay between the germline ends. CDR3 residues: CSVNAAKRGELFF. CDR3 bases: TGCAGCGTTAACGCGGCTAAGAGGGGGGAGCTGTTTTTT.

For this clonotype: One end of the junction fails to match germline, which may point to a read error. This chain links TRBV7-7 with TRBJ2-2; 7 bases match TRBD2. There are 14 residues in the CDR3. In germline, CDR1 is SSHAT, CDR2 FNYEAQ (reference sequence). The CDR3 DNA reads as TGTGCTAGCAGTTCGGTGGGGGGGACCGGGGAGCTGTTTTTT. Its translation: CASSSVGGTGELFF.

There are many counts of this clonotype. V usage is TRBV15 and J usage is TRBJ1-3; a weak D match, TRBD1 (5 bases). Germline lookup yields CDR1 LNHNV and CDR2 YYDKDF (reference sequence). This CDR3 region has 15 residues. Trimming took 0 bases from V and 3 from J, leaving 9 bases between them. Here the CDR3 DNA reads TGTGCCACCAGCAGAGATCAGGGCGGTGGAAACACCATATATTTT. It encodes CATSRDQGGGNTIYF. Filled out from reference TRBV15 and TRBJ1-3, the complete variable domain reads DAMVIQNPRYQVTQFGKPVTLSCSQTLNHNVMYWYQQKSSQAPKLLFHYYDKDFNNEADTPDNFQSRRPNTSFCFLDIRSPGLGDTAMYLCATSRDQGGGNTIYFGEGSWLTVV.

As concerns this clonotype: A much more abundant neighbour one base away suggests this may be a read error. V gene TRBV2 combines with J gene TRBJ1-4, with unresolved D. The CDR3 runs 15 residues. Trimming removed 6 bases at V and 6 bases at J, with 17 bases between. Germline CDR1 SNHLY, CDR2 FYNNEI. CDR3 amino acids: CASRSQPNGYEKLFF. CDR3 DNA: TGTGCCAGCAGATCACAACCGAATGGCTATGAAAAACTGTTTTTT. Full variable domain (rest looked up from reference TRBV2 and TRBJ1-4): EPEVTQTPSHQVTQMGQEVILRCVPISNHLYFYWYRQILGQKVEFLVSFYNNEISEKSEIFDDQFSVERPDGSNFTLKIRSTKLEDSAMYFCASRSQPNGYEKLFFGSGTQLSVL.

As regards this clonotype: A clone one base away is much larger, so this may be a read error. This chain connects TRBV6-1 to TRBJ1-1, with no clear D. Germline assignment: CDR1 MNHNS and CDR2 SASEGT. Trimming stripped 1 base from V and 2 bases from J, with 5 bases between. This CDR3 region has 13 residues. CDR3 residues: CASSEVSNTEAFF. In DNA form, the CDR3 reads TGTGCCAGCAGTGAAGTGAGTAACACTGAAGCTTTCTTT.

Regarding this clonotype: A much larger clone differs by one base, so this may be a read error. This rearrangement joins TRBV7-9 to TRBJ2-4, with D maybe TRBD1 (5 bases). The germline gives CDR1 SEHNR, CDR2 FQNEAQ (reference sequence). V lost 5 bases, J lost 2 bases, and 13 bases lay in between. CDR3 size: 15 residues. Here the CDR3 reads CASSPRALTKNIQYF. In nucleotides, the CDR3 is TGTGCCAGCAGCCCCAGGGCTCTAACCAAAAACATTCAGTACTTC.

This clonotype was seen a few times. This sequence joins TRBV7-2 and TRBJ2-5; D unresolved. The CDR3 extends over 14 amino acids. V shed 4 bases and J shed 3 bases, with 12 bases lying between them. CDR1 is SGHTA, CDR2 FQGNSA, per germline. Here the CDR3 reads CASSSNSVKETQYF. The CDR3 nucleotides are TGTGCCAGCAGCTCAAATTCCGTAAAAGAGACCCAGTACTTC. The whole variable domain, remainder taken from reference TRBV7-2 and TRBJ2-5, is GAGVSQSPSNKVTEKGKDVELRCDPISGHTALYWYRQSLGQGLEFLIYFQGNSAPDKSGLPSDRFSAERTGGSVSTLTIQRTQQEDSAVYLCASSSNSVKETQYFGPGTRLLVL.

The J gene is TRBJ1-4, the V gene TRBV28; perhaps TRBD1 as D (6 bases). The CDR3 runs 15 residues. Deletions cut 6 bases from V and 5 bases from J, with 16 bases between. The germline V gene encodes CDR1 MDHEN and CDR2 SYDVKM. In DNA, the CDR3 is TGTGCCAGCAGGGTGCCCGGGACAAACAATGAAAAACTGTTTTTT. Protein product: CASRVPGTNNEKLFF. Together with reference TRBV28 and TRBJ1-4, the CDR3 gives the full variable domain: DVKVTQSSRYLVKRTGEKVFLECVQDMDHENMFWYRQDPGLGLRLIYFSYDVKMKEKGDIPEGYSVSREKKERFSLILESASTNQTSMYLCASRVPGTNNEKLFFGSGTQLSVL.

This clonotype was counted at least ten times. The CDR3 is CASSSSGTSYEQYF. CDR3 nucleotide sequence: TGCGCCAGCAGCTCTTCCGGGACATCCTACGAGCAGTACTTC. This chain links TRBV5-1 with TRBJ2-7, with TRBD1 as a possible D gene (6 bases). The CDR3 sequence is 14 residues long. V was cut by 3 bases and J by 1 base, with 11 bases left in between. CDR1 is SGHRS and CDR2 is YFSETQ in the germline V gene. The full variable domain, rest sourced from reference TRBV5-1 and TRBJ2-7, is KAGVTQTPRYLIKTRGQQVTLSCSPISGHRSVSWYQQTPGQGLQFLFEYFSETQRNKGNFPGRFSGRQFSNSRSEMNVSTLELGDSALYLCASSSSGTSYEQYFGPGTRLTVT.

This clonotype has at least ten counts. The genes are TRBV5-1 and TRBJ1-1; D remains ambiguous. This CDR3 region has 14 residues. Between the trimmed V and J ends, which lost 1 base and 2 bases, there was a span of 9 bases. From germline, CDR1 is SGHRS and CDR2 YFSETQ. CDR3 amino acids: CASSLSGLNTEAFF. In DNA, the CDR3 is TGCGCCAGCAGCTTGTCCGGACTTAACACTGAAGCTTTCTTT.